The 16 T cell receptor beta chains reported below all come from one sample, sequenced in a study of T cells in Graves' hyperthyroidism and ophthalmopathy. RNA transcripts served as the template for amplifying TCR beta CDR3 regions. The HTBI primer set was used in a first-round RT-PCR of the TCR CDR3. MiXCR, applied by TCRdb to the multiplex PCR reads, yields one record per CDR3 protein. The sample records 530,000 or so distinct CDR3 sequences, approximately 24% being singletons. Sequenced sample: blood. The receptors were gathered from a woman aged 25 to 39 with Graves' ophthalmopathy.

This clonotype has a count of ten or more. The chain employs TRBV11-2 and TRBJ1-1; 9 positions match TRBD1. V was pared by 8 bases and J by 6 bases, with 4 bases of the junction left unmatched. CDR3 length: 12 amino acids. Germline loops: CDR1 SGHAT, CDR2 FQNNGV. The CDR3 DNA sequence: TGTGCCAGCGGGGACAGGGTCGCTGAAGCTTTCTTT. Protein sequence: CASGDRVAEAFF.

This clonotype was observed a single time. One end of the junction is discordant with germline, which a read error may explain. The gene calls are TRBV27 and TRBJ1-5; 9 positions match TRBD1. The CDR3 totals 15 residues. The germline V gene has CDR1 MNHEY and CDR2 SMNVEV (reference sequence). The CDR3 here is CASSKGTGTNQPQQF. CDR3 sequence (DNA): TGTGCCAGCAGCAAAGGGACAGGGACAAATCAGCCCCAGCAGTTT.

This clonotype was counted only a few times. The rearrangement joins TRBV11-2 to TRBJ2-2; D gene uncertain. CDR1 and CDR2 from the germline V gene are SGHAT and FQNNGV. Trimming removed 2 bases at V and 3 bases at J, with 16 bases between. There are 17 residues in the CDR3. The CDR3 coding sequence is TGTGCCAGCAGCTTATTGCGGCAGCCAACCTACACCGGGGAGCTGTTTTTT. This gives the protein CASSLLRQPTYTGELFF. Full variable domain (rest looked up from reference TRBV11-2 and TRBJ2-2): EAGVAQSPRYKIIEKRQSVAFWCNPISGHATLYWYQQILGQGPKLLIQFQNNGVVDDSQLPKDRFSAERLKGVDSTLKIQPAKLEDSAVYLCASSLLRQPTYTGELFFGEGSRLTVL.

This clonotype was seen a handful of times. The chain links TRBV6-2 or TRBV6-3 to TRBJ2-7, with 16 bases fitting TRBD2. The V and J ends lost 7 bases and 3 bases, in that order; junction bases with no gene match: 12. The CDR3 spans 18 residues. Germline CDR1 is MNHEY and CDR2 is SVGEGT. CDR3: CASTRGGLAGGPGYEQYF. Written as DNA, the CDR3 is TGTGCCAGCACGAGAGGGGGACTAGCGGGAGGGCCGGGCTACGAGCAGTACTTC.

The rearrangement joins TRBV11-3 to TRBJ1-6, with D hard to call. The CDR3 is made up of 13 amino acids. Germline values: CDR1 SGHNT, CDR2 YENEEA. The germline V and J ends were trimmed by 11 bases and 6 bases, with 14 bases remaining between them. CDR3 protein: CASSDGPNSPLHF. The CDR3 DNA reads as TGTGCCTCCTCGGACGGACCTAATTCACCCCTCCACTTT.

This clonotype was detected ten times or more. The chain carries TRBV20-1 and TRBJ1-1; D might be TRBD1 (5 bases). The CDR3 totals 12 residues. Trimming left V 6 bases short and J 4 bases short, with 12 bases between. CDR1 is DFQATT and CDR2 is SNEGSKA in the germline V gene (reference sequence). The DNA for the CDR3 is TGCAGTGCCACGCGGGACGGCACTGAAGCTTTCTTT. As protein: CSATRDGTEAFF.

This clonotype came up many times. The V and J genes are TRBV6-5 and TRBJ1-2; no clear D. This CDR3 contains 17 residues. V lost 0 bases and J 8 bases, leaving 22 bases between the germline ends. Germline CDR1 reads MNHEY; CDR2 reads SVGAGI. The CDR3 DNA reads as TGTGCCAGCAGTTACTCGAGCCCCCGTTTGGAGTCCGGGGGCTACACCTTC. Translation: CASSYSSPRLESGGYTF.

This clonotype showed up many times. The V call is TRBV30, the J call TRBJ1-3, with D maybe TRBD1 (6 bases). Germline loops: CDR1 GTSNPN, CDR2 SVGIG (reference sequence). This CDR3 contains 13 residues. The ends were cut back, 2 bases at V and 7 bases at J, with 12 bases in the middle. CDR3 in DNA: TGTGCCTGGAGTCGGGCGCAGGGGAACACCATATATTTT. Translated, it gives CAWSRAQGNTIYF.

The chain has TRBV12-3 or TRBV12-4 and TRBJ1-1; 8 bases fit TRBD1. Unmatched junction bases numbered 8, after V lost 6 bases and J lost 11 bases. The CDR3 contains 12 residues. The CDR3 loop is CASSWTGPGAFF. DNA for the CDR3: TGTGCCAGCAGCTGGACAGGGCCAGGGGCTTTCTTT.

This clonotype was recorded many times. This chain uses TRBV6-1 with TRBJ2-5; D gene ambiguous. This CDR3 has 13 amino acids. The germline V gene encodes CDR1 MNHNS and CDR2 SASEGT. The germline V and J ends were trimmed by 5 bases and 4 bases, with 11 bases remaining between them. The DNA for the CDR3 is TGTGCCAGCAGTCCGGGCCAAATAGAGACCCAGTACTTC. Encoded protein: CASSPGQIETQYF.

This CDR3 is CASSLEGDSGNTIYF. CDR3 bases: TGCGCCAGCAGCTTGGAGGGAGACTCTGGAAACACCATATATTTT. The chain links TRBV5-1 to TRBJ1-3, with D unclear. V was cut by 0 bases and J by 0 bases, with 7 bases left in between. The CDR3 totals 15 residues. Germline CDR1 and CDR2: SGHRS and YFSETQ.

This chain joins TRBV30 and TRBJ2-2, with 7 bases matching TRBD1. The CDR3 runs 13 residues. Per the germline V gene, CDR1 is GTSNPN and CDR2 is SVGIG (reference sequence). The CDR3 spells CAAEGAGTGELFF. The CDR3 coding sequence is TGTGCAGCAGAGGGGGCCGGCACCGGGGAGCTGTTTTTT.

Details on this clonotype: A much larger clone is a single base away; this may be a read error. The chain joins TRBV20-1 to TRBJ2-5; 9 bases align to TRBD2. The CDR3 runs 15 residues. Trimming cost V 3 bases and J 3 bases; bases outside gene matches: 8. In germline, CDR1 is DFQATT, CDR2 SNEGSKA (reference sequence). This chain's CDR3 is CSASSLAGGEETQYF. The CDR3 nucleotides are TGCAGTGCTAGCTCCCTTGCGGGGGGGGAAGAGACCCAGTACTTC.

This clonotype was counted many times. The rearrangement uses TRBV25-1 and TRBJ1-1; D perhaps matches TRBD1 (5 bases). Trimming took 5 bases from V and 5 from J, leaving 15 bases between them. This CDR3 spans 14 amino acids. Germline assignment: CDR1 MGHDK and CDR2 SYGVNS. The DNA for the CDR3 is TGTGCCAGCAGTCCAGGGTCCTGGGGAACTGAAGCTTTCTTT. Protein product: CASSPGSWGTEAFF.

Many counts were recorded for this clonotype. This chain joins TRBV5-1 and TRBJ1-1; D unresolved. This CDR3 has 14 residues. V was trimmed by 0 bases and J by 6 bases, leaving 12 bases between them. Germline CDR1 is SGHRS and CDR2 is YFSETQ. The CDR3 sequence: CASSLDSSGAEAFF. The CDR3 nucleotides are TGCGCCAGCAGCTTGGATAGCTCTGGGGCTGAAGCTTTCTTT.

This clonotype was recorded at least ten times. The chain recombines TRBV6-5 with TRBJ1-1; 8 bases fit TRBD1. Germline CDR1 and CDR2: MNHEY and SVGAGI. The CDR3 sequence is 16 residues long. The J segment lost 4 bases and the V segment lost 0 bases, leaving 7 bases of the junction unmatched. In DNA form, the CDR3 reads TGTGCCAGCAGTTACTCGAAATCAGGGGGCGGCACTGAAGCTTTCTTT. The encoded protein is CASSYSKSGGGTEAFF.